This TCR beta chain was obtained from a study of blood T cell repertoires in COVID-19. The V gene lost 2 bases and the J gene lost 2 bases, with 19 bases spanning the gap. This CDR3 region has 18 residues. Per the germline V gene, CDR1 is MNHNS and CDR2 is SASEGT. Using immunoSEQ multiplex PCR, the repertoire was profiled, and TCRdb retains in-frame clones only, with some absent. The data contain about 190,000 clones, approximately 90% of them singletons. Specimen: peripheral blood. This rearrangement joins TRBV6-1 to TRBJ1-3; TRBD1 might be the D (5 bases). The TCR originated in a man aged 30 to 45 with acute or convalescent COVID-19. CDR3 in DNA: TGTGCCAGCAGTGAAATATTACAGGCCTTGTTACCTGGAAACACCATATATTTT. It translates to CASSEILQALLPGNTIYF.